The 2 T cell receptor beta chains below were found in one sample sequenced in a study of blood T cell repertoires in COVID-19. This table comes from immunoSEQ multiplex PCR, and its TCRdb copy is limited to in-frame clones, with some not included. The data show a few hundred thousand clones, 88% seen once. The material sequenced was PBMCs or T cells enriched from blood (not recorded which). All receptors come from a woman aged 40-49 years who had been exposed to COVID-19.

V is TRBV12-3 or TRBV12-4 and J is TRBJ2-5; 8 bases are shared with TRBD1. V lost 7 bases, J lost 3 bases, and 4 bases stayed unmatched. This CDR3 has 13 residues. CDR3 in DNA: TGTGCCAGCAACAAGGACAGGGAAGAGACCCAGTACTTC. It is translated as CASNKDREETQYF.

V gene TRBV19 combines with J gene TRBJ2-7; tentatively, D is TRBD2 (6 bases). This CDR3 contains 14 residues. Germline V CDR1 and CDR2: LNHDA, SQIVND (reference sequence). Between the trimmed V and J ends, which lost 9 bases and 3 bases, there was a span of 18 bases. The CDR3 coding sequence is TGTGCCAGCACCCCCGGGAGTAACAACTACGAGCAGTACTTC. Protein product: CASTPGSNNYEQYF.